Presented here are 9 T cell receptor beta chains from one specimen sequenced in a study of identifying expanded T cells in peripheral blood. Profiled with immunoSEQ multiplex PCR; TCRdb holds only in-frame clones, not every one. The table shows approximately 100,000 clones, with roughly 91% occurring only once. The sample consisted of blood. These receptors came from a person aged 18 to 70 in good health.

The chain employs TRBV15 and TRBJ2-5; 8 bases are a match to TRBD2. The CDR3 covers 16 residues. CDR1 and CDR2 (germline): LNHNV, YYDKDF (reference sequence). The ends lost 0 bases at V and 1 base at J; junction bases unmatched: 4. Written as DNA, the CDR3 is TGTGCCACCAGCAGAGAGGGGCGGGGGGCCCAAGAGACCCAGTACTTC. As protein: CATSREGRGAQETQYF.

This rearrangement joins TRBV29-1 to TRBJ1-1; 8 nucleotides align to TRBD1. The V segment lost 5 bases and the J segment 4 bases; nucleotides outside the gene matches: 21. The CDR3 extends over 18 amino acids. The germline V gene has CDR1 SQVTM and CDR2 ANQGSEA. CDR3 sequence: CSVPYWEGTGVESTEAFF. The DNA for the CDR3 is TGCAGCGTTCCCTATTGGGAGGGGACAGGAGTTGAGAGCACTGAAGCTTTCTTT.

The DNA for the CDR3 is TGCAGCGTTGAAGAGGCGAACATTCAGTACTTC. It yields the protein CSVEEANIQYF. The chain employs TRBV29-1 and TRBJ2-4; D remains unclear. V was trimmed by 0 bases and J by 7 bases, leaving 4 bases between them. The CDR3 runs 11 residues. Per the germline V gene, CDR1 is SQVTM and CDR2 is ANQGSEA.

The gene calls are TRBV5-4 and TRBJ2-2; possible D gene TRBD2, 6 bases. V gave up 4 bases and J gave up 2 bases, with 15 bases separating them. The CDR3 extends over 16 amino acids. Germline lookup yields CDR1 SGHNT and CDR2 YYREEE (reference sequence). Written as DNA, the CDR3 is TGTGCCAGCAGCCTGAAACCGGGACTCAACACCGGGGAGCTGTTTTTT. It yields the protein CASSLKPGLNTGELFF.

The chain combines TRBV18 with TRBJ2-3; perhaps TRBD2 as D (5 bases). Trimming cost V 4 bases and J 0 bases, with 8 bases left between them. CDR3 length equals 14 residues. The V gene's germline CDR1 is KGHSH and CDR2 LQKENI. CDR3 coding DNA: TGTGCCAGCTCACAACGGGGTAGCACAGATACGCAGTATTTT. Its protein product is CASSQRGSTDTQYF.

The V and J genes are TRBV5-1 and TRBJ2-7; D is undetermined. V lost 1 base and J 7 bases, leaving 12 bases between the germline ends. The germline V gene has CDR1 SGHRS and CDR2 YFSETQ. CDR3 size: 13 residues. CDR3 DNA sequence: TGCGCCAGCAGCTTGAGTCCGGGTTCAGAGCAGTACTTC. Its protein is CASSLSPGSEQYF.

The chain couples TRBV6-5 to TRBJ1-2; D might be TRBD1 (5 bases). The V end was cut by 0 bases, the J end by 5 bases, with 13 bases between. Germline loops: CDR1 MNHEY, CDR2 SVGAGI. The CDR3 extends over 15 amino acids. CDR3 DNA: TGTGCCAGCAGTTACTCTCTCACAGGCCAATATGGCTACACCTTC. Its translation is CASSYSLTGQYGYTF.

This rearrangement joins TRBV6-5 to TRBJ1-2, with 8 bases that match TRBD1. After removal of 5 bases from V and 8 bases from J, the junction contained 10 bases not matched to a gene. The CDR3 is made up of 14 amino acids. Germline lookup yields CDR1 MNHEY and CDR2 SVGAGI. The CDR3 DNA is TGTGCCAGCAGTGGCCCCGGGACAGGAAGCGGCTACACCTTC. Residues: CASSGPGTGSGYTF.

V and J are TRBV27 and TRBJ2-7; 13 bases map to TRBD2. The germline V gene encodes CDR1 MNHEY and CDR2 SMNVEV (reference sequence). CDR3 size: 17 residues. J gave up 6 bases and V 5 bases, and 13 bases lay outside the gene matches. The CDR3 region has the DNA TGTGCCAGCAGTCTAGTAACTAGCGGGGGGGTTGGACCCGAGCAGTACTTC. Amino acids: CASSLVTSGGVGPEQYF.